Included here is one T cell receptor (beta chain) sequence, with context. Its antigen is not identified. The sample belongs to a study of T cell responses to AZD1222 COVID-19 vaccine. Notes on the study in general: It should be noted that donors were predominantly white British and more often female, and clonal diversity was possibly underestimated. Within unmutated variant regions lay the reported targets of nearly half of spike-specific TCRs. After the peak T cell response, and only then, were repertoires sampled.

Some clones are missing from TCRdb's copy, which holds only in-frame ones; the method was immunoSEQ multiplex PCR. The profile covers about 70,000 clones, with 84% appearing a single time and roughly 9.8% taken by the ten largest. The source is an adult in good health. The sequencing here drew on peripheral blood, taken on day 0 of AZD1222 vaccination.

The CDR3 is CASSLVGSGNTGELFF. In DNA, the CDR3 is TGTGCCAGCAGCTTGGTTGGTAGCGGGAACACCGGGGAGCTGTTTTTT. This sequence joins TRBV7-2 and TRBJ2-2, with D maybe TRBD2 (6 bases). CDR1 is SGHTA and CDR2 is FQGNSA in the germline V gene. This CDR3 contains 16 residues. V lost 3 bases and J 1 base, leaving 12 bases between the germline ends.